The rows below give T cell receptor beta chains drawn from one sample of a study of blood T cell repertoires in COVID-19. Profiling relied on immunoSEQ multiplex PCR, and the TCRdb table lists in-frame clones only, not all of them. There are roughly 500,000 clones in the sample; approximately 83% occur only once, and more than 3% lies in the top ten. The sequencing input was peripheral blood. These receptors were obtained from a human donor in a cohort sampled during active COVID-19. CDR3s include the opening cysteine and the closing phenylalanine or tryptophan. D genes are given only for firm matches. Expanded clones are given a class, and other clones once, few, many or no size at all.

CDR3 DNA	CDR3 protein	V gene	J gene	clone size	D gene
TGTGCCAGCAGCTCCTCGGCGACTAGCGGGTCGGAGCAGTACTTC	CASSSSATSGSEQYF	TRBV7-3	TRBJ2-7	NA	TRBD2
TGTGCCAGCAGTTACACAGGGGGTTCGAGGACAGATACGCAGTATTTT	CASSYTGGSRTDTQYF	TRBV11-2	TRBJ2-3	NA	TRBD1
TGTGCCAGCAGCCCCAGGACAGGGTTCGGGGAGCTGTTTTTT	CASSPRTGFGELFF	TRBV9	TRBJ2-2	NA	TRBD1
TGTGCCAGCAGCTTTAACACGAACACTGAAGCTTTCTTT	CASSFNTNTEAFF	TRBV5-8	TRBJ1-1	NA	NA
TGTGCCAGTAGGGGGGCCTATGAGCAGTTCTTC	CASRGAYEQFF	TRBV19	TRBJ2-1	NA	NA
TGTGCCTGGGAGGGGTTCTCCTATAATTCACCCCTCCACTTT	CAWEGFSYNSPLHF	TRBV30	TRBJ1-6	NA	NA
TGTGCCAGCAGCGGGGCGGGGGCTTATTATGGCTACACCTTC	CASSGAGAYYGYTF	TRBV3-1/TRBV3-2	TRBJ1-2	NA	NA
TGTGCCAGCAGTCAGGGACTAGCGGGCGCCCCATACACAGATACGCAGTATTTT	CASSQGLAGAPYTDTQYF	TRBV7-3	TRBJ2-3	NA	TRBD2
TGTGCCAGCAGCTTGGCTCTTAACTACGAGCAGTACTTC	CASSLALNYEQYF	TRBV7-2	TRBJ2-7	NA	NA
TGCAGCGTCGACGGGACTGGGGAGACCCAGTACTTC	CSVDGTGETQYF	TRBV29-1	TRBJ2-5	NA	NA
TGTGCCAGCAGTGATGGAGGGTCCACCACAGATACGCAGTATTTT	CASSDGGSTTDTQYF	TRBV2	TRBJ2-3	NA	NA
TGCAGCGCCCCTTGGGGTAGCGGTTACAGCAATGAGCAGTTCTTC	CSAPWGSGYSNEQFF	TRBV29-1	TRBJ2-1	NA	NA
TGTGCCAGCAGCCCGTTGGGACAGGGAGTAGGCTACACCTTC	CASSPLGQGVGYTF	TRBV5-6	TRBJ1-2	NA	TRBD1
TGTGCCAGCAGCCAGCGGGGGGCTTACAATGAGCAGTTCTTC	CASSQRGAYNEQFF	TRBV3-1/TRBV3-2	TRBJ2-1	NA	TRBD2
TGTGCCAGCAGTCCCCCTCCGGGACTAGCGGGATATAAGATCACCGGGGAGCTGTTTTTT	CASSPPPGLAGYKITGELFF	TRBV6-2/TRBV6-3	TRBJ2-2	NA	TRBD2
TGTGCCAGCGGCCCGGGACAGGGGCTGGGCGGCTACACCTTC	CASGPGQGLGGYTF	TRBV28	TRBJ1-2	NA	TRBD1
TGTGCCTGGAGTGTACGACAGCAAGATCAGCCCCAGCATTTT	CAWSVRQQDQPQHF	TRBV30	TRBJ1-5	NA	NA
TGCGCCAGCAGGGAGGTGACAGGGGAAGGCGGCTACACCTTC	CASREVTGEGGYTF	TRBV5-1	TRBJ1-2	once	TRBD1
TGTGCCAGCAGCCGGGACACTTATAAGGGGGAGACCCAGTACTTC	CASSRDTYKGETQYF	TRBV6-5	TRBJ2-5	NA	NA
TGCGCCAGCAGCTTGGGAGGTTGGTACGGCACTGAAGCTTTCTTT	CASSLGGWYGTEAFF	TRBV5-1	TRBJ1-1	NA	NA